Listed below are T cell receptor beta chains from one sample, sequenced in a study of control samples from healthy donors and cancer patients. Libraries were prepared by immunoSEQ multiplex PCR; TCRdb keeps only in-frame clonotypes and omits some of them. The data contain 95,000 to 130,000 clones, approximately 90% of them singletons. The sequenced sample was blood. The receptor set was obtained from an older woman in good health. Both conserved end residues are part of each CDR3. D genes are given only for firm matches. The size of a clone is reported for some rows only, either as once, few or many, or as a class for expanded clones.

size | D | J | V | DNA | CDR3
. | . | TRBJ2-3 | TRBV21-1 | TGTGCCAGCAGCAAAGTCGGACTAGCGGGGGATACGCAGTATTTT | CASSKVGLAGDTQYF
. | . | TRBJ1-3 | TRBV13 | TGTGCCAGCAGCTTAGAGGGAAACACCATATATTTT | CASSLEGNTIYF
. | . | TRBJ2-1 | TRBV10-1 | TGCGCCAGCAGTGAGGGCAGTTCCTACAATGAGCAGTTCTTC | CASSEGSSYNEQFF
once | . | TRBJ2-2 | TRBV6-5 | TGTGCCAGCAGTCCCAGGGTGGCCGGGGAGCTGTTTTTT | CASSPRVAGELFF
. | TRBD1 | TRBJ1-2 | TRBV18 | TGTGCCAGCTCACCGGGCCAGGGGGCGGTCTATGGCTACACCTTC | CASSPGQGAVYGYTF
. | . | TRBJ2-3 | TRBV1 | TGCACCAGCCCCGCTCATGGGAGAGATACGCAGTATTTT | CTSPAHGRDTQYF
. | . | TRBJ1-3 | TRBV9 | TGTGCCAGCAGCGTATTCGGACAGAGCTCTGGAAACACCATATATTTT | CASSVFGQSSGNTIYF
. | TRBD2 | TRBJ2-7 | TRBV12-3/TRBV12-4 | TGTGCCAGCAGCACGATCTCTAGCGGGGGGAAGTACTTC | CASSTISSGGKYF
. | . | TRBJ1-4 | TRBV20-1 | TGCAGTGCTAGTTCCGCACAGGGAACTAATGAAAAACTGTTTTTT | CSASSAQGTNEKLFF
. | . | TRBJ2-2 | TRBV2 | TGTGCCAGCAACGGGGCCGCGAACACCGGGGAGCTGTTTTTT | CASNGAANTGELFF
. | TRBD1 | TRBJ2-7 | TRBV3-1/TRBV3-2 | TGTGCCAGCAGCCAATGGGACAGACAGTCCTACGAGCAGTACTTC | CASSQWDRQSYEQYF
. | TRBD1 | TRBJ2-2 | TRBV24-1 | TGTGCCACCAGTGATACTACGACAGGGGCGGGGAACACCGGGGAGCTGTTTTTT | CATSDTTTGAGNTGELFF
. | . | TRBJ1-3 | TRBV5-6 | TGTGCCAGCAGCCTGGGCCTAACTGACTCTGGAAACACCATATATTTT | CASSLGLTDSGNTIYF
. | . | TRBJ2-3 | TRBV11-3 | TGTGCCAGCAGCTTACAGGGGCGGGCAGATACGCAGTATTTT | CASSLQGRADTQYF
. | TRBD1 | TRBJ1-1 | TRBV7-9 | TGTGCCAGCAGCTCCCAGGGGGCGAGGACTGAAGCTTTCTTT | CASSSQGARTEAFF
. | . | TRBJ1-4 | TRBV11-2 | TGTGCCAGCACCAGAACAACACCAACTAATGAAAAACTGTTTTTT | CASTRTTPTNEKLFF
once | . | TRBJ1-3 | TRBV4-3 | TGCGCCAGCAGCCCAAGCCTACGGTTCTCTGGAAACACCATATATTTT | CASSPSLRFSGNTIYF
. | TRBD1 | TRBJ1-6 | TRBV7-2 | TGTGCCAGCAGTCCCGGACAGGGCCCGTATAATTCACCCCTCCACTTT | CASSPGQGPYNSPLHF
. | . | TRBJ1-2 | TRBV3-1/TRBV3-2 | TGTGCCAGCAGCCCCGGGCCCCTTAACTATGGCTACACCTTC | CASSPGPLNYGYTF
. | . | TRBJ2-2 | TRBV6-5 | TGTGCCAGCAGTACCCTTTTGAGGGGAGGGGAGCTGTTTTTT | CASSTLLRGGELFF
. | . | TRBJ1-2 | TRBV19 | TGTGCCAGTAGTCCAAGTTCGGGCTACACCTTC | CASSPSSGYTF
few | . | TRBJ2-1 | TRBV6-4 | TGTGCCAGCAGTGACTCGATTGGAGGCGGGGAGCAGTTCTTC | CASSDSIGGGEQFF
. | TRBD1 | TRBJ1-2 | TRBV2 | TGTGCCAGCAGTGAATCCGCAGGGGGGCTTTATGGCTACACCTTC | CASSESAGGLYGYTF
once | . | TRBJ1-2 | TRBV11-2 | TGTGCCAGCAGCTTTGGGGGTCGGGACGGCTACACCTTC | CASSFGGRDGYTF
once | . | TRBJ1-1 | TRBV9 | TGTGCCAGCGGGGGAACGAACACTGAAGCTTTCTTT | CASGGTNTEAFF
. | TRBD1 | TRBJ2-7 | TRBV18 | TGTGCCAGCTCACCGGGACAGGCCCTCTACGAGCAGTACTTC | CASSPGQALYEQYF
. | . | TRBJ1-1 | TRBV19 | TGTGCCAGTATCGCCCGACCCTCCCCTGAAGCTTTCTTT | CASIARPSPEAFF
. | TRBD1 | TRBJ1-2 | TRBV14 | TGTGCCAGCAGCCAAGGGGGACAGGCGGTCCTATATGGCTACACCTTC | CASSQGGQAVLYGYTF
. | TRBD1 | TRBJ1-2 | TRBV7-8 | TGTGCCAGCAGCCCGCAGCCAGGGGGAAAGGATGGCTACACCTTC | CASSPQPGGKDGYTF
. | TRBD1 | TRBJ2-3 | TRBV5-1 | TGCGCCAGCAGCTTGGGACAGGGGGCTGTAGATACGCAGTATTTT | CASSLGQGAVDTQYF
. | TRBD1 | TRBJ1-4 | TRBV6-5 | TGTGCCAGCAGTTACCGGGGACAGGGTTACGATGAAAAACTGTTTTTT | CASSYRGQGYDEKLFF
. | TRBD1 | TRBJ1-5 | TRBV2 | TGTGCCAGCAGTGGGGGACAGCCGAATCAGCCCCAGCATTTT | CASSGGQPNQPQHF
. | TRBD1 | TRBJ1-3 | TRBV7-8 | TGTGCCAGCAGCTTAGTGGGGACAGGGACTGGAAACACCATATATTTT | CASSLVGTGTGNTIYF
. | . | TRBJ2-7 | TRBV4-1 | TGCGCCAGCAGCCCTTCTTATTTCTACGAGCAGTACTTC | CASSPSYFYEQYF
. | . | TRBJ2-7 | TRBV7-9 | TGTGCCAGCAGCTTAGAGTACGAGCAGTACTTC | CASSLEYEQYF
once | TRBD1 | TRBJ2-1 | TRBV25-1 | TGTGCCAGCGGAGGCTACCGGGACAGGGGAGATCCGTTCTTC | CASGGYRDRGDPFF
. | . | TRBJ1-1 | TRBV2 | TGTGCCAGCACCTCCGGGGCCGGCACTGAAGCTTTCTTT | CASTSGAGTEAFF
. | TRBD2 | TRBJ2-5 | TRBV5-1 | TGCGCCAGCAGCTTGGGGGTCGCGGGGGGCCAAGAGACCCAGTACTTC | CASSLGVAGGQETQYF
. | TRBD2 | TRBJ2-3 | TRBV5-1 | TGCGCCAGCAGCAATAGCGGGGGGGCAACAGATACGCAGTATTTT | CASSNSGGATDTQYF
. | . | TRBJ2-1 | TRBV7-2 | TGTGCCAGCAGCCCTATGAGCTCCTACAATGAGCAGTTCTTC | CASSPMSSYNEQFF
. | . | TRBJ1-1 | TRBV24-1 | TGTGCCACCAGTGAGGGCAGATCCTCATCAGGGAACACTGAAGCTTTCTTT | CATSEGRSSSGNTEAFF
. | . | TRBJ1-1 | TRBV28 | TGTGCCAGCAGTGTACAGAACCCCGGGGCTGAAGCTTTCTTT | CASSVQNPGAEAFF
. | . | TRBJ2-7 | TRBV29-1 | TGCAGCGTATCTACAAGGGACGAGCAGTACTTC | CSVSTRDEQYF
once | . | TRBJ1-2 | TRBV7-2 | TGTGCCAGCAGCTTAGAGCCGGAAGACCTTTATGGCTACACCTTC | CASSLEPEDLYGYTF
. | TRBD2 | TRBJ2-3 | TRBV7-3 | TGTGCCAGCAGCCCCGGGACTAGCGTTAGCACAGATACGCAGTATTTT | CASSPGTSVSTDTQYF
. | . | TRBJ1-4 | TRBV7-2 | TGTGCCAGCAGCTTATCACATAATGAAAAACTGTTTTTT | CASSLSHNEKLFF
once | TRBD2 | TRBJ2-5 | TRBV4-2 | TGTGCCAGCAGTTCTAGCGGGGGGAGTAGAGAGACCCAGTACTTC | CASSSSGGSRETQYF
. | . | TRBJ2-7 | TRBV7-2 | TGTGCCAGCAGCCGGACAGGAGGGTACGAGCAGTACTTC | CASSRTGGYEQYF
once | TRBD1 | TRBJ1-3 | TRBV5-4 | TGTGCCAGCAGCACGGGGACAGGGGTCTCTGGAAACACCATATATTTT | CASSTGTGVSGNTIYF
. | . | TRBJ1-5 | TRBV6-2/TRBV6-3 | TGTGCCAGCAGTTACAAGGGTTGGCAGCCCCAGCATTTT | CASSYKGWQPQHF
. | TRBD1 | TRBJ2-2 | TRBV5-1 | TGCGCCAGCAGCTGGGGGACAGGGGGGACCGGGGAGCTGTTTTTT | CASSWGTGGTGELFF
. | . | TRBJ1-2 | TRBV5-4 | TGTGCCAGCAGCTTCGACGGGGGTGGCTACACCTTC | CASSFDGGGYTF